This T cell receptor (beta chain) was identified in a study of shared clonotypes between healthy human individuals. Study at large: The cohort comprised a couple of women and a few men. Their ages spanned 18 to 49 years.

Trimming pared 4 bases from V and 8 bases from J, leaving 17 bases between. The CDR3 sequence is 14 residues long. Germline V gives CDR1 MNHNS, CDR2 SASEGT. Libraries were prepared by immunoSEQ multiplex PCR; TCRdb keeps only in-frame clonotypes and omits some of them. The data contain over 950,000 clones, roughly 77% of them singletons. About this clone itself: Its antigen is currently unknown.

Notes on the study in general: A handful of donors showed sharing of approximately 5% of naive CD4 clonotypes.

The sequenced sample was memory CD4+ T cells from PBMCs. This sample's subset: CD45RA-negative fraction. The clonotype was recovered from a man younger than 30 in good health. Some clones in this sample may be carry-over from other donors' samples. The V call is TRBV6-1, the J call TRBJ1-2; D uncertain. The CDR3 spells CASSATREGSGYTF. DNA of the CDR3: TGTGCCAGCAGTGCTACGCGCGAGGGAAGCGGCTACACCTTC.